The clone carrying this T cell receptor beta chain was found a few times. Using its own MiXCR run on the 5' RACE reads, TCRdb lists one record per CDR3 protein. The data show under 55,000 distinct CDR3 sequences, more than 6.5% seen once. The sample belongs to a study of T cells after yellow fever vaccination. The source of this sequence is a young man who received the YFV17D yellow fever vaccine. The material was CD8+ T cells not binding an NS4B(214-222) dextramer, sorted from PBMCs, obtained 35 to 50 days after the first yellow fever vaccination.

CDR3 protein: CSARSGTSGLPYEQYF. The CDR3 DNA follows: TGCAGTGCCAGATCCGGGACTAGCGGTCTCCCCTACGAGCAGTACTTC. The chain joins TRBV20-1 to TRBJ2-7; TRBD2 matches at 11 bases. Trimming removed 6 bases from V and 2 bases from J; junction bases left unmatched: 12. The CDR3 loop spans 16 amino acids. In germline, CDR1 is DFQATT, CDR2 SNEGSKA (reference sequence).